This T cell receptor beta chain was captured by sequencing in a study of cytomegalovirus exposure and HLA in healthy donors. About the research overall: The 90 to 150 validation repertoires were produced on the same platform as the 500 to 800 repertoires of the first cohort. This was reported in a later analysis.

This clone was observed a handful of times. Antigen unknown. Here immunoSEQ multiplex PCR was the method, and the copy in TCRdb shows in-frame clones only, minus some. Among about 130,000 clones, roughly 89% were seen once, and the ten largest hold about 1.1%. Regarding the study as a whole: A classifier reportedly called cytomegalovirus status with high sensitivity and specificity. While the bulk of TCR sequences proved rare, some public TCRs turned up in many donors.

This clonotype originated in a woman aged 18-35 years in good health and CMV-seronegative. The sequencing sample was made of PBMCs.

CDR3 DNA sequence: TGCCACAGTAACTATGGCTACACCTTC. Translated, it gives CHSNYGYTF. The chain links TRBV20-1 to TRBJ1-2, with unresolved D. The germline V gene encodes CDR1 DFQATT and CDR2 SNEGSKA (reference sequence). The CDR3 extends over 9 amino acids.